One and the same sample provided the 22 T cell receptor beta chains below, sequenced in a study of CD4 T cell repertoires in COVID-19. The method was immunoSEQ multiplex PCR; TCRdb's version includes in-frame clones alone and lacks a portion of them. The sample contains fewer than 850 clones, around 23% of which appear only once. These receptors have no identified antigens. CFSE-labeled cells were stimulated with autologous monocytes plus recombinant SARS-CoV-2 spike or nucleoprotein. Source: central memory CD4+ T cells, cultured in vitro, taken after recovery from COVID-19. Source of these receptors: a human donor who had COVID-19.

This sequence joins TRBV28 and TRBJ2-7; possible D gene TRBD1, 5 bases. There are 13 residues in the CDR3. Per germline, CDR1 MDHEN and CDR2 SYDVKM. V lost 5 bases to trimming and J lost 4 bases, with 12 bases between them. The CDR3 loop is CASSRGHQYEQYV. CDR3 coding DNA: TGTGCCAGCAGTCGTGGACACCAGTACGAGCAGTACGTC.

The chain is built from TRBV6-5 and TRBJ1-5; 10 bases map to TRBD1. V dropped 7 bases and J dropped 7; count of bases not matched to a gene: 7. Germline V gene data show CDR1 as MNHEY and CDR2 as SVGAGI. This CDR3 is 14 amino acids long. The CDR3 is CASMGQGSVQPQHF. In nucleotides, the CDR3 is TGTGCCAGCATGGGACAGGGGTCCGTCCAGCCCCAGCATTTT.

This clone was seen just once. The chain joins TRBV24-1 to TRBJ2-5; tentatively, D is TRBD1 (6 bases). This CDR3 has 13 amino acids. Trimming removed 10 bases at V and 5 bases at J, with 16 bases between. Germline assignment: CDR1 KGHDR and CDR2 SFDVKD. The CDR3: CATQGRGVETQYF. DNA for the CDR3: TGTGCCACTCAGGGCAGGGGCGTGGAGACCCAGTACTTC.

In its sample, this clone is large. The V and J genes are TRBV2 and TRBJ1-6; TRBD1 matches 11 bases. The V gene end was trimmed by 2 bases and the J gene end by 9 bases; junction bases not matched to a gene: 3. The germline CDR1 and CDR2 sequences are SNHLY and FYNNEI. The CDR3 extends over 15 amino acids. CDR3 DNA: TGTGCCAGCAGTGAAAGGACAGGGGGCATTTCACCCCTCCACTTT. Amino acids: CASSERTGGISPLHF.

This clone is termed large. The same CDR3 is also encoded by other DNA sequences in this sample. The chain recombines TRBV18 with TRBJ1-2; 11 nucleotides match TRBD1. CDR1 KGHSH and CDR2 LQKENI come from the germline V gene. The CDR3 length is 15 residues. Trimming removed 0 bases from V and 6 bases from J; junction bases left unmatched: 3. The CDR3 sequence: CASSPPGQGEHGYTF. The CDR3 DNA reads as TGTGCCAGCTCACCACCGGGACAGGGGGAACATGGCTACACCTTC.

This clone has more than one count but fewer than ten. The chain recombines TRBV4-1 with TRBJ1-4; TRBD1 matches at 7 bases. V lost 3 bases to trimming and J lost 2 bases; unmatched junction nucleotides: 9. Germline V lookup: CDR1 MGHRA, CDR2 YSYEKL. The CDR3 sequence is 17 residues long. The CDR3 nucleotides read TGCGCCAGCAGCCAGGCGGGGACAGTGAGGACTAATGAAAAACTGTTTTTT. Amino acids: CASSQAGTVRTNEKLFF.

In this sample, this clone is hyperexpanded. This rearrangement joins TRBV5-8 to TRBJ1-3; TRBD1 is a possible D gene (6 bases). CDR1 is SGHTS and CDR2 is YDEGEE in the germline V gene. Trimming left V 6 bases short and J 2 bases short, with 12 bases between. The CDR3 contains 14 residues. CDR3 DNA sequence: TGTGCCAGCACCCCCGGGGACACTGGAAACACCATATATTTT. Protein: CASTPGDTGNTIYF.

As regards this clone: This sample also contains other DNA sequences that code for the same CDR3. This chain links TRBV9 with TRBJ2-1; D is ambiguous. Germline-derived CDR1 and CDR2 are SGDLS and YYNGEE. CDR3 length equals 15 residues. Trimming removed 0 bases from V and 0 bases from J, with 7 bases in between. CDR3 protein: CASSVATASYNEQFF. The CDR3 DNA follows: TGTGCCAGCAGCGTAGCGACCGCCTCCTACAATGAGCAGTTCTTC.

A word on this clone: This may arise from a read error, as a much more abundant clone is one base away. Within the sample, other DNA sequences also encode this same CDR3. The CDR3 DNA reads as TGTGCCAGTACCGGGACAGGGGGTAATCAGCCCCAGCATTTT. This translates into CASTGTGGNQPQHF. V gene TRBV19 combines with J gene TRBJ1-5; 11 bases align to TRBD1. V was clipped by 7 bases and J by 4 bases; unmatched bases: 3. This CDR3 region has 14 residues. Per the germline V gene, CDR1 is LNHDA and CDR2 is SQIVND (reference sequence). The full variable domain, with the rest looked up from reference TRBV19 and TRBJ1-5, is DGGITQSPKYLFRKEGQNVTLSCEQNLNHDAMYWYRQDPGQGLRLIYYSQIVNDFQKGDIAEGYSVSREKKESFPLTVTSAQKNPTAFYLCASTGTGGNQPQHFGDGTRLSIL.

The chain uses TRBV30 and TRBJ1-1; D unclear. V lost 2 bases and J 2 bases, leaving 9 bases between the germline ends. CDR3 length equals 13 residues. Germline CDR1 and CDR2: GTSNPN and SVGIG (reference sequence). The CDR3 region is CAWSREGNTEAFF. CDR3 bases: TGTGCCTGGAGTCGGGAGGGAAACACTGAAGCTTTCTTT.

This clone is hyperexpanded by share. This chain connects TRBV7-2 to TRBJ1-4; 7 bases align to TRBD1. Trimming cost V 3 bases and J 5 bases; bases outside gene matches: 6. The germline CDR1 and CDR2 sequences are SGHTA and FQGNSA. This CDR3 contains 15 residues. The DNA of the CDR3 is TGTGCCAGCAGCTTCCAGAGGGGGCTAAATGAAAAACTGTTTTTT. Translated: CASSFQRGLNEKLFF.

This clone is classed as large (0.1 to 1%). The J gene is TRBJ2-3, the V gene TRBV10-3, with D possibly being TRBD1 (5 bases). Germline-derived CDR1 and CDR2 are ENHRY and SYGVKD. V shed 10 bases and J shed 0 bases, with 17 bases lying between them. The CDR3 has 15 residues. This CDR3 reads CATGAGFGSTDTQYF. The CDR3 DNA reads TGTGCCACTGGGGCTGGGTTCGGAAGCACAGATACGCAGTATTTT.

Judged by abundance, this clone is medium-sized. For the CDR3, the DNA is TGTGCCAGCAGCTTACTGGGGACAGGGGACTATGGCTACACCTTC. It translates to CASSLLGTGDYGYTF. V and J are TRBV7-2 and TRBJ1-2, with 10 bases matching TRBD1. Germline V CDR1 and CDR2: SGHTA, FQGNSA. This CDR3 region has 15 residues. The V gene end was trimmed by 2 bases and the J gene end by 3 bases; junction bases not matched to a gene: 3.

V gene TRBV3-1 (or the pseudogene TRBV3-2) combines with J gene TRBJ2-2; no firm D call. Germline V gives CDR1 LGHDT, CDR2 YNNKEL (reference sequence). The V and J ends lost 0 bases and 7 bases respectively, with 9 bases between them. The CDR3 is made up of 14 amino acids. The CDR3 region has the DNA TGTGCCAGCAGCCAAGACTCCGGTTACGGGGAGCTGTTTTTT. Its protein product is CASSQDSGYGELFF.

The rearrangement uses TRBV27 and TRBJ2-3; D gene ambiguous. Trimming took 5 bases from V and 0 from J, leaving 6 bases between them. Germline V lookup: CDR1 MNHEY, CDR2 SMNVEV (reference sequence). The CDR3 is 13 amino acids. The CDR3 loop is CASSLFSTDTQYF. The CDR3 DNA is TGTGCCAGCAGTCTCTTTAGCACAGATACGCAGTATTTT.

This sequence joins TRBV19 and TRBJ2-3; D unresolved. Germline CDR1 LNHDA, CDR2 SQIVND (reference sequence). The V and J ends lost 6 bases and 0 bases respectively, with 13 bases between them. There are 15 residues in the CDR3. The CDR3 DNA reads as TGTGCCAGTAGAGAAACTGAGCCAAGCACAGATACGCAGTATTTT. Amino acid sequence: CASRETEPSTDTQYF.

This clone was seen a few times. The gene calls are TRBV3-1 (or the pseudogene TRBV3-2) and TRBJ2-7, with 12 nucleotides matching TRBD2. Trimming removed 3 bases from V and 9 bases from J; junction bases left unmatched: 3. The germline CDR1 and CDR2 sequences are LGHDT and YNNKEL (reference sequence). This CDR3 is built from 13 residues. The DNA of the CDR3 is TGTGCCAGCAGCCAGACTAGCGGGGGTGCGCAGTACTTC. It translates to CASSQTSGGAQYF.

Comments on this clone: Being one base from a much bigger clone, this may be a read error. Other DNA sequences in the sample encode the same CDR3. The V call is TRBV2, the J call TRBJ2-7, with D tentatively TRBD2 (6 bases). Per the germline V gene, CDR1 is SNHLY and CDR2 is FYNNEI. The V end was cut by 4 bases, the J end by 3 bases, with 7 bases between. The CDR3 totals 12 residues. DNA of the CDR3: TGTGCCAGCAGTGTGGAGGGCTACGAGCAGTACGTC. Its translation: CASSVEGYEQYV.

By proportion, this clone is large. The rearrangement uses TRBV3-1 (or the pseudogene TRBV3-2) and TRBJ2-6; no definite D call. The CDR3 is 15 residues long. Per germline, CDR1 LGHDT and CDR2 YNNKEL (reference sequence). Trimming shortened V by 0 bases and J by 0 bases, and 3 bases separated the two germline ends. CDR3 protein: CASSQDLSGANVLTF. Written as DNA, the CDR3 is TGTGCCAGCAGCCAAGACCTCTCTGGGGCCAACGTCCTGACTTTC.

This clone was seen more than once but under ten times. The rearrangement uses TRBV19 and TRBJ1-4, with 7 bases aligning to TRBD1. The germline gives CDR1 LNHDA, CDR2 SQIVND (reference sequence). The CDR3 contains 15 residues. The V gene end was trimmed by 5 bases and the J gene end by 0 bases; junction bases not matched to a gene: 3. CDR3 bases: TGTGCCAGTAGTGAGACAGGGACAACTAATGAAAAACTGTTTTTT. It codes for CASSETGTTNEKLFF.

As to this clone: This likely stems from a read error, as it lies one base from a far larger clone. Within the sample, other DNA sequences also encode this same CDR3. The chain carries TRBV3-1 (or the pseudogene TRBV3-2) and TRBJ2-7; TRBD1 or TRBD2 may be the D gene (5 bases each). Germline V lookup: CDR1 LGHDT, CDR2 YNNKEL (reference sequence). V was pared by 4 bases and J by 4 bases, with 14 bases between. CDR3 size: 14 residues. The CDR3 nucleotides are TGTGCCAGCAGCCCGACTGGGGGTTGGTACGAGCAGTACTTC. It codes for CASSPTGGWYEQYF.

The chain recombines TRBV12-3 or TRBV12-4 with TRBJ2-5; TRBD2 agrees at 12 bases. The CDR3 loop spans 13 amino acids. J lost 10 bases, V lost 1 base, and 1 base had no gene match. This CDR3 is CASSLGTSGDQYF. In DNA, the CDR3 is TGTGCCAGCAGTTTAGGGACTAGCGGGGACCAGTACTTC.